This TCR beta chain was captured by sequencing in a study of blood T cell repertoires in COVID-19. Study-level information: From T cells, B-cell-depleted T cells, or PBMCs came the material, which was cDNA or gDNA.

CDR1 GTSNPN and CDR2 SVGIG come from the germline V gene (reference sequence). Trimming cost V 3 bases and J 6 bases, with 15 bases left between them. This CDR3 spans 14 amino acids. This clone was counted a few times. Per the study methods: Researchers report that nucleated cell counts were estimated from reference gene primer amplification. TCRdb's table, derived via immunoSEQ multiplex PCR, lists solely in-frame clones and lacks some. That table supplies the V and J calls and clone size; D and trimming were determined from the DNA. The sample lists some 130,000 clones, 87% seen once, with about 2.5% in the top ten.

Sequencing used peripheral blood. The chain joins TRBV30 to TRBJ2-1; D not resolved. The sequence came from a man aged 50-59 years with active COVID-19. The CDR3 here is CAWRKSLASNEQFF. CDR3 bases: TGTGCCTGGAGGAAGTCCTTAGCTTCCAATGAGCAGTTCTTC. The complete variable domain, with remaining parts taken from reference TRBV30 and TRBJ2-1, reads SQTIHQWPATLVQPVGSPLSLECTVEGTSNPNLYWYRQAAGRGLQLLFYSVGIGQISSEVPQNLSASRPQDRQFILSSKKLLLSDSGFYLCAWRKSLASNEQFFGPGTRLTVL.